This note documents a single TCR beta chain sequence. Its antigen is unknown. The data are from a study of T-cell reconstitution after alpha-beta-depleted transplantation in children. Per germline, CDR1 MGHDK and CDR2 SYGVNS. This CDR3 is 13 amino acids long. Trimming pared 0 bases from V and 8 bases from J, leaving 10 bases between. Unique molecular identifiers were used in preparing the TCRbeta library. TCRdb analysed the PCR reads with MiXCR anew, one entry per CDR3 protein. The repertoire holds 550,000 to 800,000 distinct CDR3 sequences, with 13% as singletons. Study-wide points: About two months after transplant, alpha-beta T cells reportedly came from several hundred expanded graft clones. T-cell numbers and diversity, one year after transplant, stemmed largely from T cells that were newly produced. Surviving recipient T cells and thymic progenitors produced the high day-60 TCRbeta diversity seen in some patients.

The sequence was obtained from a girl aged 2 to 10 with congenital amegakaryocytic thrombocytopenia, due to receive a stem cell transplant. This chain uses TRBV25-1 with TRBJ1-2; a possible D gene is TRBD1 (6 bases). Sequencing used PBMCs, obtained before TCRalphabeta/CD19-depleted stem cell transplant. The CDR3 reads CASSEYPDRGYTF. The DNA of the CDR3 is TGTGCCAGCAGTGAATATCCCGACAGGGGCTACACCTTC.